This T cell receptor beta chain came from a study of long-term antiretroviral therapy in people with HIV. Study-level information: A decade or so separates the oldest specimens from the later 2015 immediate-ART recommendation.

Survey-level immunoSEQ v3.0 assays were run. Some clones are missing from TCRdb's copy, which holds only in-frame ones; the method was immunoSEQ multiplex PCR. The sample has around 26,000 clones; roughly three quarters are singletons. General study results and limits: Pre-ART clonal expansions dominated every time point's repertoire.

This CDR3 has 15 residues. Germline CDR1 reads SQVTM; CDR2 reads ANQGSEA. J lost 7 bases, V lost 0 bases, and 10 bases had no gene match. This clone was observed a handful of times. The antigen is not known. The sequences come from unsorted PBMCs, collected 0.5 years after starting antiretroviral therapy. The V call is TRBV29-1, the J call TRBJ1-2; 8 nucleotides match TRBD1. The sequence was obtained from a woman aged 35 to 49 with HIV. The CDR3, as DNA: TGCAGCGTTGAAGAGGTTCCGACAGGGGCGAGTGGCTACACCTTC. This gives the protein CSVEEVPTGASGYTF.